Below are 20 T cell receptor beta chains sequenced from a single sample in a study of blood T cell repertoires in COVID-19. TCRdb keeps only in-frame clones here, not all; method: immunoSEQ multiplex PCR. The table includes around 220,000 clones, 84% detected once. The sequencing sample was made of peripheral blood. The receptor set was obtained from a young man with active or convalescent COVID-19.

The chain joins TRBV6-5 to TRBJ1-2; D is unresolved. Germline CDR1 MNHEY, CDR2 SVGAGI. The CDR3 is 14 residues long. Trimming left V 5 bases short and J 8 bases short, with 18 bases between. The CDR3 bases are TGTGCCAGCAGTATGGAGGCGTTACCTTGGGGCTACACCTTC. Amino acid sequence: CASSMEALPWGYTF.

CDR3 residues: CASSQGGQPSSYEQYF. The CDR3 nucleotides read TGCGCCAGCAGCCAAGGGGGACAGCCTAGCTCCTACGAGCAGTACTTC. This chain joins TRBV4-1 and TRBJ2-7; 7 nucleotides line up with TRBD1. The CDR3 is made up of 16 amino acids. V shed 1 base and J 0 bases; nucleotides not matched to a gene: 6. CDR1 is MGHRA, CDR2 YSYEKL, per germline.

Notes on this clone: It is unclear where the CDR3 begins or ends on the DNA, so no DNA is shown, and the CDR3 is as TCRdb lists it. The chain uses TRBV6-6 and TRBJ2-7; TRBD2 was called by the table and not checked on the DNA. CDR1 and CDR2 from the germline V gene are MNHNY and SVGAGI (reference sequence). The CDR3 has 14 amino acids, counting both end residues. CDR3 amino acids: CATGDFRGTYEQYF.

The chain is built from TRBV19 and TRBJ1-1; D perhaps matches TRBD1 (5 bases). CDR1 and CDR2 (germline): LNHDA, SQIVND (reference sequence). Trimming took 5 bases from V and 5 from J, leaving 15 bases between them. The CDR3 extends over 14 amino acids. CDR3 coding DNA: TGTGCCAGTAGTCCCCCGGGGGGTACAACTGAAGCTTTCTTT. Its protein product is CASSPPGGTTEAFF.

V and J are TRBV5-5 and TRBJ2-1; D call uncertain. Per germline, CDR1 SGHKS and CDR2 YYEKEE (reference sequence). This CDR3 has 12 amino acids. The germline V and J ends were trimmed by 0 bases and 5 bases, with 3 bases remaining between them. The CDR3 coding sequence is TGTGCCAGCAGCTTGGCCAACAATGAGCAGTTCTTC. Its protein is CASSLANNEQFF. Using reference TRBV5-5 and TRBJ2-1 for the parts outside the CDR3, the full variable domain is DAGVTQSPTHLIKTRGQQVTLRCSPISGHKSVSWYQQVLGQGPQFIFQYYEKEERGRGNFPDRFSARQFPNYSSELNVNALLLGDSALYLCASSLANNEQFFGPGTRLTVL.

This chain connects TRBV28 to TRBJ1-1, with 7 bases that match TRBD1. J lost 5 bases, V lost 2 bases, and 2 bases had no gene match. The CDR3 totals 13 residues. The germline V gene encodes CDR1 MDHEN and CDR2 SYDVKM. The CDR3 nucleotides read TGTGCCAGCAGTTTAATACAGGGGACTGAAGCTTTCTTT. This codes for CASSLIQGTEAFF.

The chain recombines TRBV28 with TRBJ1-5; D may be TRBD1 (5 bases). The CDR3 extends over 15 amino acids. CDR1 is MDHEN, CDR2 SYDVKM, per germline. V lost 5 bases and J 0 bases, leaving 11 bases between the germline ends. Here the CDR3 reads CASSLQGHSNQPQHF. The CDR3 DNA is TGTGCCAGCAGTCTCCAGGGCCATAGCAATCAGCCCCAGCATTTT. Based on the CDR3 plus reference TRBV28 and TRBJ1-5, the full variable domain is DVKVTQSSRYLVKRTGEKVFLECVQDMDHENMFWYRQDPGLGLRLIYFSYDVKMKEKGDIPEGYSVSREKKERFSLILESASTNQTSMYLCASSLQGHSNQPQHFGDGTRLSIL.

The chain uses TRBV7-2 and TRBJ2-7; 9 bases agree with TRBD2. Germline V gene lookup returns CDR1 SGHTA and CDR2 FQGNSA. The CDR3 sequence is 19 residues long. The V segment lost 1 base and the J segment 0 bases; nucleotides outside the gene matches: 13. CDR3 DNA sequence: TGTGCCAGCAGCTTAGTGGGGCTAGCGGGGAGGAGACCCTCCTACGAGCAGTACTTC. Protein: CASSLVGLAGRRPSYEQYF.

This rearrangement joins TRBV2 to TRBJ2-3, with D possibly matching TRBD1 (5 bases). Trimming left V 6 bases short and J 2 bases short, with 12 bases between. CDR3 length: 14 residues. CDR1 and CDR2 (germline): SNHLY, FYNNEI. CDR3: CASSPTTATDTQYF. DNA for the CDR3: TGTGCCAGCAGCCCCACGACAGCCACAGATACGCAGTATTTT.

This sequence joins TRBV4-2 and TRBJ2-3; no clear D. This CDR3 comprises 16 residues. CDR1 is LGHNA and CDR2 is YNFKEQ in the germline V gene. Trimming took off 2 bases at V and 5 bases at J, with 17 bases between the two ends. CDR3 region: CASSQYVPLTGDTQYF. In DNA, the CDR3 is TGTGCCAGCAGCCAATACGTCCCCCTTACGGGAGATACGCAGTATTTT.

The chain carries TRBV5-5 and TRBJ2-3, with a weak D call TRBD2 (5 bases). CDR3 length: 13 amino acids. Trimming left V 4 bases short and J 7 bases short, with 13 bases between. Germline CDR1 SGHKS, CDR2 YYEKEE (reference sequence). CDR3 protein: CASSPEGPYTQYF. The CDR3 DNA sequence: TGTGCCAGCAGCCCCGAGGGTCCCTATACGCAGTATTTT.

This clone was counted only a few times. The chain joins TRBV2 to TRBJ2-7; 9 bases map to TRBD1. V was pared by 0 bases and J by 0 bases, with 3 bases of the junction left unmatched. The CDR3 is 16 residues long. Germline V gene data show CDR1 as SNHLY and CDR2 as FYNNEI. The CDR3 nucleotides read TGTGCCAGCAGTGAAGCGGGACAGGGTCGCTCCTACGAGCAGTACTTC. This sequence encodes CASSEAGQGRSYEQYF.

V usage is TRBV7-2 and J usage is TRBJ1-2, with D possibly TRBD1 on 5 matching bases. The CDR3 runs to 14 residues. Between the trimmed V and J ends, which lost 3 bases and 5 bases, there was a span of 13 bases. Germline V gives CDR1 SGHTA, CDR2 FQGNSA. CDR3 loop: CASSLGLAQYGYTF. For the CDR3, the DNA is TGTGCCAGCAGCTTGGGGCTCGCCCAGTATGGCTACACCTTC.

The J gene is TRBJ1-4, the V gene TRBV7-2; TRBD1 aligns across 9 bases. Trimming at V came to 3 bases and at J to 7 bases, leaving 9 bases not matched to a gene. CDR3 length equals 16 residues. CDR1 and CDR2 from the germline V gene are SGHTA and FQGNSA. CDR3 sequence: CASSFLGTGSAEKLFF. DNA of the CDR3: TGTGCCAGCAGCTTTCTAGGGACAGGGAGTGCTGAAAAACTGTTTTTT.

The CDR3 nucleotides read TGCGCCAGCAGCCCCTCTTTGGGGGCTTTCTACGAGCAGTACTTC. Translation: CASSPSLGAFYEQYF. The rearrangement links TRBV4-3 to TRBJ2-7; weak D call: TRBD1 (6 bases). The V gene's germline CDR1 is LGHNA and CDR2 YSLEER. The CDR3 has 15 residues. The germline V and J ends were trimmed by 4 bases and 3 bases, with 16 bases remaining between them.

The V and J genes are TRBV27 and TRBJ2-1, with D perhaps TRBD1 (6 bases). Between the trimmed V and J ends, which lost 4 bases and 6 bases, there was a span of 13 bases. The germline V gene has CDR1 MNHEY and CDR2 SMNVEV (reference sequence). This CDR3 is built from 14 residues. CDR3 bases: TGTGCCAGCAGTTCTCCGGACAGTTCCAATGAGCAGTTCTTC. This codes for CASSSPDSSNEQFF.

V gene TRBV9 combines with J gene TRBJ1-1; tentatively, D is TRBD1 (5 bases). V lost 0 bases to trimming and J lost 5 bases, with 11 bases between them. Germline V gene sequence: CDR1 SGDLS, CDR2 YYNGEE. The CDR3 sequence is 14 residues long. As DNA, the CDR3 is TGTGCCAGCAGCGTAGGGTCAGGGCATACTGAAGCTTTCTTT. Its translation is CASSVGSGHTEAFF. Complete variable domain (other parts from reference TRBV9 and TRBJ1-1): DSGVTQTPKHLITATGQRVTLRCSPRSGDLSVYWYQQSLDQGLQFLIQYYNGEERAKGNILERFSAQQFPDLHSELNLSSLELGDSALYFCASSVGSGHTEAFFGQGTRLTVV.

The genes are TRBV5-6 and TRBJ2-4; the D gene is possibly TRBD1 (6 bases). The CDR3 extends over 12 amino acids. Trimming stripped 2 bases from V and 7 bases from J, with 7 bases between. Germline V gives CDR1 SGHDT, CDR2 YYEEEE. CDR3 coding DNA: TGTGCCAGCAGCTTAACAGGGAACATTCAGTACTTC. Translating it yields CASSLTGNIQYF.

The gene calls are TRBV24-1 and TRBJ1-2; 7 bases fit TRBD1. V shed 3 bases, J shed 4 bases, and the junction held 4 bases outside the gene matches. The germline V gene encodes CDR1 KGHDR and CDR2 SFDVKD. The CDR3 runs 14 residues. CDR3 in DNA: TGTGCCACCAGTGATGCCGGGACAGTCTATGGCTACACCTTC. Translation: CATSDAGTVYGYTF.

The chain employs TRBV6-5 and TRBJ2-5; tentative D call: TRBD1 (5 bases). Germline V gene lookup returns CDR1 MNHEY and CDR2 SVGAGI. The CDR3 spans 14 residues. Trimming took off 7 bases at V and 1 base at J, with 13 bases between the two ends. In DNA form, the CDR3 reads TGTGCCAGCATGGGGCTTGGTGGCCAAGAGACCCAGTACTTC. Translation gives CASMGLGGQETQYF.